This T cell receptor beta chain was found in a study of T cells after yellow fever vaccination. Findings of the study overall: Booster samples showed a return of most primary-vaccination clones (around 95% CD4, about 88% CD8).

Using its own MiXCR run on the 5' RACE reads, TCRdb lists one record per CDR3 protein. Of about 58,000 distinct CDR3 sequences in the sample, about 5.2% were seen once. V lost 8 bases and J lost 1, with 20 bases in between. The germline V gene encodes CDR1 MNHEY and CDR2 SVGAGI. The CDR3 covers 16 residues. The source material was PBMCs, either bulk or a sorted T-cell subset (CD4+, CD8+, memory, or dextramer-sorted; not recorded which), sampled on the day of the yellow fever booster vaccination. The chain joins TRBV6-5 to TRBJ1-1, with D possibly matching TRBD1 (6 bases). This clonotype originated in a man younger than 35 who received the YFV17D yellow fever vaccine. DNA for the CDR3: TGTGCCAGCCACACTACAGGGAGGCTTAGGAACACTGAAGCTTTCTTT. Its protein is CASHTTGRLRNTEAFF.